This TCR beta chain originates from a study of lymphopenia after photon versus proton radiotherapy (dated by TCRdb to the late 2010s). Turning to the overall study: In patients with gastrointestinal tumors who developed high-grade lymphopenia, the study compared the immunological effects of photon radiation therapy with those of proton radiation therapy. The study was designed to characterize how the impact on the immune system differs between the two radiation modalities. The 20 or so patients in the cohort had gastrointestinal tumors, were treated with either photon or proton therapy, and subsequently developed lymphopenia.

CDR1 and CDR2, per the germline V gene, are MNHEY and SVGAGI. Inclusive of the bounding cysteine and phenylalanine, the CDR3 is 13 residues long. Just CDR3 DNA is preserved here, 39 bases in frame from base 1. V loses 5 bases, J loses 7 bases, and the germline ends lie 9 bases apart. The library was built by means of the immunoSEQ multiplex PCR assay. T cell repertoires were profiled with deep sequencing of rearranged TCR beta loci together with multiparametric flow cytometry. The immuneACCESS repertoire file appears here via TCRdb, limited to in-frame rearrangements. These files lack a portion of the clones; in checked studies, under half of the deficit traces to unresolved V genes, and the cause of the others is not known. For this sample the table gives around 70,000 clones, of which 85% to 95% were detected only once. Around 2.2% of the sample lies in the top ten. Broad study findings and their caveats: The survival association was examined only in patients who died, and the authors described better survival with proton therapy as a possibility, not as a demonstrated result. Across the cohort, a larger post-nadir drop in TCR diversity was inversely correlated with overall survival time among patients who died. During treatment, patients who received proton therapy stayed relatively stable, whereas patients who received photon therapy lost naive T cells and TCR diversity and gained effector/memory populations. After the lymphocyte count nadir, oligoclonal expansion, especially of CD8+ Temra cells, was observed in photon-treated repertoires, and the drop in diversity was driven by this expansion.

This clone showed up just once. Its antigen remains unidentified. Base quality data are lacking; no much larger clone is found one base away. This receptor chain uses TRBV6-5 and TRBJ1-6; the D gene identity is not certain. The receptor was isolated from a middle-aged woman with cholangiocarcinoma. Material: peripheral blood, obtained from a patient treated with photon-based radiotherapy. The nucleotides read TGTGCCAGCAGTGGCAGGATAAATTCACCCCTCCACTTT. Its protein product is CASSGRINSPLHF.